This paragraph reports one T cell receptor beta chain. Its antigen remains unknown. This specimen comes from a study of T-cell reconstitution after alpha-beta-depleted transplantation in children. Unique molecular identifiers were incorporated during preparation of the TCRbeta library. TCRdb fed the PCR reads into MiXCR, producing one record per CDR3 protein. The sample holds about 900,000 distinct CDR3 sequences, about 29% seen once. The study, taken as a whole, reports: The study reportedly traced alpha-beta T cells about two months after transplant to several hundred expanded graft clones. Recipient T cells and thymic progenitors that survived gave rise to the high TCRbeta diversity observed at day 60 in some patients. One year after transplant, T-cell counts and diversity came mostly from newly produced T cells.

CDR3 length equals 14 residues. V was clipped by 3 bases and J by 0 bases; unmatched bases: 2. The V gene's germline CDR1 is ENHRY and CDR2 SYGVKD. This material consisted of PBMCs, mostly from graft donor cells, taken 360 days after TCRalphabeta/CD19-depleted stem cell transplant. The V call is TRBV10-3, the J call TRBJ2-7; 7 bases agree with TRBD1. The clonotype comes from a boy in the first two years of life who had a stem cell transplant for SCID, so the T cells may come from the graft donor. CDR3 residues: CAISDRDSSYEQYF. Written as DNA, the CDR3 is TGTGCCATCAGTGACCGGGACAGCTCCTACGAGCAGTACTTC.